This T cell receptor beta chain was identified in a study of blood T cell repertoires in COVID-19. The CDR3 is made up of 12 amino acids. Trimming took off 4 bases at V and 0 bases at J, with 4 bases between the two ends. Germline loops: CDR1 KGHSH, CDR2 LQKENI. Authors' methods: Quantification of nucleated cells was approximated via reference gene primer amplification. Sequenced by immunoSEQ multiplex PCR; TCRdb stores in-frame clones only, minus some. The DNA gave D and trimming, while V, J and clone size come from that table. This sample has about 120,000 clones, with about 80% found just once. The clonotype was recovered from a man aged 65 to 85 with active or convalescent COVID-19. The sample taken for sequencing was peripheral blood. This chain links TRBV18 with TRBJ2-7; D remains ambiguous. DNA for the CDR3: TGTGCCAGCTCACAGAGCTCCTACGAGCAGTACTTC. This translates into CASSQSSYEQYF.